The clone carrying this TCR beta chain has a single count. This table comes from immunoSEQ multiplex PCR, and its TCRdb copy is limited to in-frame clones, with some not included. Of about 150,000 clones listed, roughly 90% are singletons. V lost 3 bases to trimming and J lost 6 bases, with 9 bases between them. The CDR3 sequence is 13 residues long. This entry comes from a study of control samples from healthy donors and cancer patients. V gene TRBV12-3 or TRBV12-4 combines with J gene TRBJ1-5; D ambiguous. Input material: blood. The sequence was obtained from a man between 25 and 39 years old in good health. CDR3 DNA sequence: TGTGCCAGCAGTTTCGAAGGCGCTCAGCCCCAGCATTTT. It yields the protein CASSFEGAQPQHF.